This T cell receptor (beta chain) was profiled in a study of T cell repertoires in cytomegalovirus infection. About the study: Well-studied HLA-B-restricted CMV epitopes were used in the study alongside recently identified HLA-C-restricted ones. Public TCR beta signatures marked donors with CMV infection and the matching HLA. Study results and limitations: Cumulative public TCR beta family frequency identified carriers of CMV plus the relevant HLA. The ex vivo response was dominated by HLA-C-restricted CMV-specific TCR beta clonotypes.

Of note for this clonotype: Its antigen is unknown.

The CDR3 consists of 13 residues. Germline CDR1 is WSHSY and CDR2 is SAAADI. J was trimmed by 4 bases and V by 7 bases; bases with no gene match: 4. TCRdb analysed the reads with MiXCR anew, one entry per CDR3 protein. The data contain around 770,000 distinct CDR3 sequences, 29% of them singletons. This clonotype was obtained from a human donor in good health (CMV status not recorded). Some clones in this sample may be carry-over from other donors' samples. Material: cultured CD8+ T cells from PBMCs, obtained from culture after CMV antigen stimulation. The chain employs TRBV10-2 and TRBJ1-1; TRBD1 aligns across 9 bases. The CDR3 loop reads CASNTGGITEAFF. Here the CDR3 DNA reads TGCGCCAGCAACACAGGGGGCATCACTGAAGCTTTCTTT.